One and the same sample provided the 21 T cell receptor beta chains below, sequenced in a study of memory CD8 T cells in hepatitis C reinfection. The method was immunoSEQ multiplex PCR; TCRdb's version includes in-frame clones alone and lacks a portion of them. Of approximately 46,000 clones listed, roughly 89% are singletons. Time point in this sample: late/post reinfection, 12 to 24 weeks after detection. TCR sequencing was done directly ex vivo on sorted cells, without expansion in vitro. Sample: naive CD8+ T cells sorted from blood. Receptor source: a man aged 18 to 30 with hepatitis C virus infection.

The chain carries TRBV19 and TRBJ1-4; 9 nucleotides align to TRBD1. The length of the CDR3 is 15 residues. The germline gives CDR1 LNHDA, CDR2 SQIVND (reference sequence). The J segment lost 2 bases and the V segment lost 6 bases, leaving 4 bases of the junction unmatched. CDR3 bases: TGTGCCAGTAGCCCCGGGACAGGGACTAATGAAAAACTGTTTTTT. Translation: CASSPGTGTNEKLFF.

V is TRBV7-2 and J is TRBJ1-1; 10 bases align to TRBD1. The germline gives CDR1 SGHTA, CDR2 FQGNSA. The CDR3 has 14 amino acids. With 3 bases clipped from V and 8 bases from J, the junction kept 6 bases outside the gene matches. The CDR3 region is CASSLEWGQGEAFF. CDR3 sequence (DNA): TGTGCCAGCAGCTTGGAGTGGGGACAGGGGGAAGCTTTCTTT.

The genes are TRBV29-1 and TRBJ2-1, with 12 bases matching TRBD2. The CDR3 runs 14 residues. V was pared by 7 bases and J by 3 bases, with 4 bases of the junction left unmatched. Per the germline V gene, CDR1 is SQVTM and CDR2 is ANQGSEA. The CDR3 DNA reads TGCAGCGCCCGGACTAGCGGGAACTACAATGAGCAGTTCTTC. Its translation is CSARTSGNYNEQFF.

In its sample, this clone was seen once. The rearrangement uses TRBV27 and TRBJ2-2, with 7 bases aligning to TRBD1. Germline-derived CDR1 and CDR2 are MNHEY and SMNVEV (reference sequence). There are 18 residues in the CDR3. The V segment lost 7 bases and the J segment 1 base; nucleotides outside the gene matches: 15. For the CDR3, the DNA is TGTGCCAGCACCCTAAAAACAGGGGACAACAGGAACACCGGGGAGCTGTTTTTT. This translates into CASTLKTGDNRNTGELFF.

The rearrangement joins TRBV11-3 to TRBJ2-7; TRBD2 is a possible D gene (6 bases). Trimming took off 5 bases at V and 6 bases at J, with 20 bases between the two ends. CDR3 length: 15 amino acids. Germline CDR1 reads SGHNT; CDR2 reads YENEEA. CDR3 in amino acids: CASSPTLVGGGEQYF. CDR3 sequence (DNA): TGTGCCAGCAGCCCTACACTAGTGGGGGGAGGCGAGCAGTACTTC.

In regard to this clone: The same CDR3 also results from other DNA sequences found in this sample. V gene TRBV27 combines with J gene TRBJ2-7, with TRBD2 matching over 12 bases. The CDR3 consists of 14 residues. Germline CDR1 is MNHEY and CDR2 is SMNVEV (reference sequence). The junction had 1 base not matched to a gene; V was cut back by 5 bases and J by 2 bases. The CDR3 loop reads CASSPSGRAYEQYF. The DNA for the CDR3 is TGTGCCAGCAGTCCTAGCGGGAGGGCCTACGAGCAGTACTTC.

The chain uses TRBV4-1 and TRBJ2-3; D is unclear. The CDR3 runs 12 residues. Trimming stripped 3 bases from V and 4 bases from J, with 5 bases between. From germline, CDR1 is MGHRA and CDR2 YSYEKL. The DNA for the CDR3 is TGCGCCAGCAGCCAGCTAGCAGATACGCAGTATTTT. This gives the protein CASSQLADTQYF.

The chain employs TRBV28 and TRBJ1-1; TRBD1 aligns across 8 bases. Germline CDR1 and CDR2: MDHEN and SYDVKM. The CDR3 length is 15 residues. V shed 5 bases, J shed 1 base, and the junction held 6 bases outside the gene matches. The CDR3 loop is CASSRPGTGNTEAFF. The CDR3 nucleotides read TGTGCCAGCAGTCGTCCCGGGACAGGGAACACTGAAGCTTTCTTT.

CDR3 bases: TGTGCCAGCTCACCGGGGCGTGAGCAGTTCTTC. It yields the protein CASSPGREQFF. This chain uses TRBV18 with TRBJ2-1; D is possibly TRBD1 (5 bases). V lost 3 bases and J 9 bases, leaving 6 bases between the germline ends. The CDR3 runs 11 residues. From germline, CDR1 is KGHSH and CDR2 LQKENI.

This chain joins TRBV23-1 and TRBJ2-5, with D hard to call. TRBV23-1 carries the ORF label, with uncertain function. V was cut by 3 bases and J by 2 bases, with 10 bases left in between. The CDR3 covers 14 residues. CDR3 region: CASSQIRNQETQYF. CDR3 coding DNA: TGCGCCAGCAGTCAGATCAGAAATCAAGAGACCCAGTACTTC.

The chain recombines TRBV19 with TRBJ2-4; D might be TRBD2 (5 bases). The germline gives CDR1 LNHDA, CDR2 SQIVND (reference sequence). Trimming stripped 4 bases from V and 0 bases from J, with 19 bases between. This CDR3 has 18 residues. The CDR3: CASSRGFSGYLAKNIQYF. The CDR3, as DNA: TGTGCCAGTAGTAGAGGGTTTAGTGGCTATCTAGCCAAAAACATTCAGTACTTC.

The V and J genes are TRBV5-4 and TRBJ1-2; TRBD1 might be the D (6 bases). CDR1 SGHNT and CDR2 YYREEE come from the germline V gene (reference sequence). This CDR3 has 14 residues. Trimming took 4 bases from V and 4 from J, leaving 14 bases between them. CDR3 loop: CASSHRTDLYGYTF. The CDR3 bases are TGTGCCAGCAGCCACCGGACAGACCTCTATGGCTACACCTTC.

V is TRBV10-1 and J is TRBJ2-4; 7 bases align to TRBD1. Germline trimming cut 5 bases from V and 9 bases from J; bases unmatched to any gene: 10. Germline loops: CDR1 WNHNN, CDR2 SYGVQD (reference sequence). This CDR3 contains 14 residues. CDR3 loop: CASSPTTGLGIQYF. DNA of the CDR3: TGCGCCAGCAGTCCTACGACAGGGCTGGGCATTCAGTACTTC.

This clone was detected a few times. The gene calls are TRBV7-8 and TRBJ2-1; the match to TRBD2 covers 11 bases. The ends lost 6 bases at V and 6 bases at J; junction bases unmatched: 13. This CDR3 comprises 17 residues. CDR1 and CDR2 (germline): SGHVS, FQNEAQ. Here the CDR3 DNA reads TGTGCCAGCAGTCGAGGAGCGGGACTAGCGGAGTTCAATGAGCAGTTCTTC. Encoded protein: CASSRGAGLAEFNEQFF.

The rearrangement joins TRBV19 to TRBJ1-1; D remains unclear. V dropped 1 base and J dropped 8 bases, with 11 bases sitting between them. The CDR3 is 13 residues long. Germline CDR1 and CDR2: LNHDA and SQIVND (reference sequence). The CDR3 sequence is CASSIGASGEAFF. As DNA, the CDR3 is TGTGCCAGTAGTATAGGCGCCTCCGGGGAAGCTTTCTTT. Looking up the rest from reference TRBV19 and TRBJ1-1 gives the full variable domain: DGGITQSPKYLFRKEGQNVTLSCEQNLNHDAMYWYRQDPGQGLRLIYYSQIVNDFQKGDIAEGYSVSREKKESFPLTVTSAQKNPTAFYLCASSIGASGEAFFGQGTRLTVV.

In this sample, this clone turned up once. The V and J genes are TRBV28 and TRBJ2-2, with TRBD2 matching over 16 bases. With 6 bases clipped from V and 4 bases from J, the junction kept 5 bases outside the gene matches. Germline V CDR1 and CDR2: MDHEN, SYDVKM. The CDR3 is made up of 17 amino acids. DNA of the CDR3: TGTGCCAGCAGCCTCGGGACTAGCGGGAGGGGCACCGGGGAGCTGTTTTTT. Its protein product is CASSLGTSGRGTGELFF.

The chain is built from TRBV29-1 and TRBJ1-2, with TRBD1 as a possible D gene (5 bases). This CDR3 region has 11 residues. Germline lookup yields CDR1 SQVTM and CDR2 ANQGSEA. Deletions cut 5 bases from V and 4 bases from J, with 8 bases between. The CDR3 loop reads CSVRGGYGYTF. The CDR3 nucleotides read TGCAGCGTTCGGGGGGGCTATGGCTACACCTTC.

This clone was detected once. The rearrangement links TRBV9 to TRBJ2-6; D possibly corresponds to TRBD1 (6 bases). Trimming removed 7 bases from V and 0 bases from J, with 20 bases in between. Germline CDR1 reads SGDLS; CDR2 reads YYNGEE. The CDR3 runs 18 residues. CDR3 amino acids: CASSSGDTSYSGANVLTF. DNA for the CDR3: TGTGCCAGCTCCTCAGGGGACACCTCCTACTCTGGGGCCAACGTCCTGACTTTC.

This chain links TRBV19 with TRBJ1-1; D may be TRBD1 (6 bases). The CDR3 spans 14 residues. Trimming shortened V by 7 bases and J by 2 bases, and 14 bases separated the two germline ends. Germline CDR1 LNHDA, CDR2 SQIVND (reference sequence). CDR3 loop: CASKRDITNTEAFF. The CDR3 nucleotides read TGTGCCAGTAAGAGGGACATTACCAACACTGAAGCTTTCTTT.

This clone was seen a few times. The rearrangement links TRBV6-6 to TRBJ1-1; tentative D call: TRBD1 (6 bases). The length of the CDR3 is 14 residues. V was shortened by 2 bases and J by 0 bases, with 7 bases between the two germline ends. Germline CDR1 and CDR2: MNHNY and SVGAGI (reference sequence). CDR3 in DNA: TGTGCCAGCAGTTACCGGACAGTGAACACTGAAGCTTTCTTT. Amino acid sequence: CASSYRTVNTEAFF.

This rearrangement joins TRBV27 to TRBJ1-1, with D maybe TRBD1 (5 bases). In germline, CDR1 is MNHEY, CDR2 SMNVEV (reference sequence). The CDR3 spans 12 residues. The V end lost 10 bases, the J end lost 4 bases, and 13 bases lay between the germline ends. The CDR3 DNA is TGTGCCACTGTGGGACTCGGCACTGAAGCTTTCTTT. This gives the protein CATVGLGTEAFF.